This T cell receptor (beta chain) appears in the sequencing data of a study of identical twins. TCRdb passed the 5' RACE reads through MiXCR, listing each CDR3 protein once. Among 600,000 to 800,000 distinct CDR3 sequences, 21% were seen once, and the ten largest hold around 4.4%. The length of the CDR3 is 12 residues. Looked up from germline, CDR1 is DFQATT and CDR2 is SNEGSKA (reference sequence). V shed 6 bases and J shed 4 bases, with 12 bases lying between them. This clonotype was found many times. The same specimen was also included in a second study, on T cells expressing NK-cell markers.

The sequenced material came from PBMCs. The chain uses TRBV20-1 and TRBJ1-2; a weak D match, TRBD1 (5 bases). This TCR was sampled from a woman younger than 30 in good health. DNA of the CDR3: TGCAGTGCCTGGGACGCCCGCTATGGCTACACCTTC. Its protein product is CSAWDARYGYTF.